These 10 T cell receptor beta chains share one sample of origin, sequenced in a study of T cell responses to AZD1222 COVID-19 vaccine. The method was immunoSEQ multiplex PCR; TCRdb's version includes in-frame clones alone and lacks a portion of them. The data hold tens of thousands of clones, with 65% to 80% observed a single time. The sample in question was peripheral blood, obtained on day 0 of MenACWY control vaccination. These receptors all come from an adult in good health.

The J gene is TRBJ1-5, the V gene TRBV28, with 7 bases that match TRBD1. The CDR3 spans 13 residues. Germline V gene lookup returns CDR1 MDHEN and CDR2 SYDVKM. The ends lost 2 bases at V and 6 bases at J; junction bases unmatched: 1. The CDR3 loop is CASSLDRVQPQHF. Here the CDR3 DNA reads TGTGCCAGCAGTTTAGACAGGGTTCAGCCCCAGCATTTT. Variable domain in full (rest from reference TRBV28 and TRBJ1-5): DVKVTQSSRYLVKRTGEKVFLECVQDMDHENMFWYRQDPGLGLRLIYFSYDVKMKEKGDIPEGYSVSREKKERFSLILESASTNQTSMYLCASSLDRVQPQHFGDGTRLSIL.

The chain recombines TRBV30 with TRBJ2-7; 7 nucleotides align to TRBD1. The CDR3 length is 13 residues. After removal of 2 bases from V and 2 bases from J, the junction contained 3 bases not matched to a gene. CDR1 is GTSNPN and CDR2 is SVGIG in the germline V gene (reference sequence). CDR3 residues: CAWSQGEPYEQYF. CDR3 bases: TGTGCCTGGAGTCAGGGGGAGCCCTACGAGCAGTACTTC. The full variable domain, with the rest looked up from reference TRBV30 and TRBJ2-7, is SQTIHQWPATLVQPVGSPLSLECTVEGTSNPNLYWYRQAAGRGLQLLFYSVGIGQISSEVPQNLSASRPQDRQFILSSKKLLLSDSGFYLCAWSQGEPYEQYFGPGTRLTVT.

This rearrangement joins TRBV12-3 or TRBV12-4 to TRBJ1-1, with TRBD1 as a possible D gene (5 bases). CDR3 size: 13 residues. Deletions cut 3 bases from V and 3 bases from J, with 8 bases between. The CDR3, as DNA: TGTGCCAGCAGTTTTGCGGGGGACACTGAAGCTTTCTTT. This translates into CASSFAGDTEAFF.

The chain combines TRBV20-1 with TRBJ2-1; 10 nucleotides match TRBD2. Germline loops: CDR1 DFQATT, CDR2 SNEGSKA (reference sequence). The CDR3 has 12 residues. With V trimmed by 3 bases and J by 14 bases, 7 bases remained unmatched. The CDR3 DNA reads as TGCAGTGCTAGTGACCTAGCGGGAGTCAAGTTCTTC. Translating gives CSASDLAGVKFF.

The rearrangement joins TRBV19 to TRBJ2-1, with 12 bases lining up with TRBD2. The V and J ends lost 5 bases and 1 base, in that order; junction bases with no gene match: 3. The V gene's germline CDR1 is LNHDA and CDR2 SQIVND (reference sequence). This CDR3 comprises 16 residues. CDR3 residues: CASSRTSGNSYNEQFF. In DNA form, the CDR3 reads TGTGCCAGTAGTCGGACTAGCGGGAATTCCTACAATGAGCAGTTCTTC.

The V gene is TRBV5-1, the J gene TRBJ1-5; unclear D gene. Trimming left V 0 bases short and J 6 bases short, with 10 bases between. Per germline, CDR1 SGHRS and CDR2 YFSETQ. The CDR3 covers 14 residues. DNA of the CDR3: TGCGCCAGCAGCTTGGTTGGTATGGGTCAGCCCCAGCATTTT. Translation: CASSLVGMGQPQHF.

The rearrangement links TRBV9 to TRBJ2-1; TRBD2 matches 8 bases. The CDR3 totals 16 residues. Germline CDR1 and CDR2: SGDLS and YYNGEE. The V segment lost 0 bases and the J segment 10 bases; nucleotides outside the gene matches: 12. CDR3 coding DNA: TGTGCCAGCAGCGTAGAGGGTAGCGGGGTGCAAAAGGAGCAGTTCTTC. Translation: CASSVEGSGVQKEQFF.

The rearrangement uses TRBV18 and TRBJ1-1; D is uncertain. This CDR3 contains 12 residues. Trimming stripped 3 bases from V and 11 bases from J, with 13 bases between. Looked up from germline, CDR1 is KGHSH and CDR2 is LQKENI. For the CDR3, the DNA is TGTGCCAGCTCACCGGGCGGGTCTTCGGCTTTCTTT. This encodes CASSPGGSSAFF.

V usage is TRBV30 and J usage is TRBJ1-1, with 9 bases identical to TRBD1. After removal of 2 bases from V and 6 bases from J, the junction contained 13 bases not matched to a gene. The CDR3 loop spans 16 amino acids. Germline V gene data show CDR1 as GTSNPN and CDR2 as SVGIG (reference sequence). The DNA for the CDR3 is TGTGCCTGGAGTAGACCACAGGGGGCGAGACTCTCTGAAGCTTTCTTT. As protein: CAWSRPQGARLSEAFF.

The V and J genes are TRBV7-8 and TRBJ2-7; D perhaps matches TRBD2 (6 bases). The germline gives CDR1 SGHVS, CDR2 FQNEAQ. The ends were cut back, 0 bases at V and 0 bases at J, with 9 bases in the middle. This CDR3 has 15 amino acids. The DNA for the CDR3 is TGTGCCAGCAGCTTAGCTCGTAGCGGCTCCTACGAGCAGTACTTC. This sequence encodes CASSLARSGSYEQYF.